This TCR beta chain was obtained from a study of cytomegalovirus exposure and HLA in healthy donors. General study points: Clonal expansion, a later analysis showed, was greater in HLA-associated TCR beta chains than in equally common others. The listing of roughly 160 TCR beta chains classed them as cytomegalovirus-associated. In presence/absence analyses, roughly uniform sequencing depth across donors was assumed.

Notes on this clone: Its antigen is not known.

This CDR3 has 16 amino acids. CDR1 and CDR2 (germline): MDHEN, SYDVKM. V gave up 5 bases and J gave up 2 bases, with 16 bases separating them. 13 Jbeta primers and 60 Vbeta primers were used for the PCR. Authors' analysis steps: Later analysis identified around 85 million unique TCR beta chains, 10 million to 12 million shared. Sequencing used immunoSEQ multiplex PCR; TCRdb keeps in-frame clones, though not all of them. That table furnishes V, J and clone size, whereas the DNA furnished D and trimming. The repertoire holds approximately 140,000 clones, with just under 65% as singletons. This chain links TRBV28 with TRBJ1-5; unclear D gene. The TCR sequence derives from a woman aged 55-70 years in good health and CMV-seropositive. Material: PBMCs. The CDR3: CASSPPYGYGNQPQHF. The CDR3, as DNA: TGTGCCAGCAGTCCGCCCTACGGGTATGGCAATCAGCCCCAGCATTTT.